Listed below are T cell receptor beta chains from one sample, sequenced in a study of vaccination and CD4 T cells after COVID-19. These receptors are not linked to any known antigen. TCRdb processed the PCR reads anew with MiXCR; each CDR3 protein has one entry. The sample has some 10,000 distinct CDR3 sequences, more than 35% seen once. The sample taken for sequencing was CD4+ T cells from blood, cultured in vitro. All receptors derive from a human donor in good health. The CDR3 runs from the conserved cysteine through the conserved F or W. Each record gives: clone size, CDR3 length, J gene, V gene, D gene, CDR3 protein, CDR3 DNA. D genes are given only for firm matches. The size of a clone is reported for some rows only, either as once, few or many, or as a class for expanded clones.

>few|12|TRBJ2-3|TRBV20-1|.
CSASGSTDTQYF
TGCAGTGCTAGCGGGAGCACAGATACGCAGTATTTT
>.|14|TRBJ1-4|TRBV20-1|.
CSARDERAYEKLFF
TGCAGTGCTAGAGATGAGAGGGCTTATGAAAAACTGTTTTTT
>.|13|TRBJ1-2|TRBV20-1|.
CSASTEADYGYTF
TGCAGTGCTTCTACAGAGGCAGACTATGGCTACACCTTC
>few|11|TRBJ2-5|TRBV20-1|.
CSYQGFETQYF
TGCAGTTATCAGGGTTTCGAGACCCAGTACTTC
>.|15|TRBJ2-3|TRBV20-1|TRBD1
CSARSGTGLTDTQYF
TGCAGTGCTAGATCCGGGACAGGGCTCACAGATACGCAGTATTTT
>.|14|TRBJ1-3|TRBV6-1|.
CASRTQSSGNTIYF
TGTGCCAGCAGGACTCAGAGCTCTGGAAACACCATATATTTT
>.|13|TRBJ1-3|TRBV7-2|.
CASSESSGNTIYF
TGTGCCAGCAGTGAAAGCTCTGGAAACACCATATATTTT
>.|12|TRBJ1-5|TRBV29-1|TRBD1
CSVGHRGTPQHF
TGCAGCGTTGGCCACAGGGGTACGCCCCAGCATTTT
>few|11|TRBJ2-5|TRBV11-2|.
CASGTQETQYF
TGTGCCAGCGGAACGCAGGAGACCCAGTACTTC
>.|14|TRBJ2-6|TRBV15|.
CATSRGIEANVLTF
TGTGCCACCAGCAGAGGAATTGAGGCCAACGTCCTGACTTTC
>few|14|TRBJ1-1|TRBV7-6|.
CASSSSQGNTEAFF
TGTGCCAGCAGCTCGTCACAGGGGAACACTGAAGCTTTCTTT
>few|13|TRBJ1-2|TRBV7-2|.
CATSLGVGYGYTF
TGTGCCACCAGCCTGGGCGTAGGCTATGGCTACACCTTC
>.|12|TRBJ2-5|TRBV29-1|.
CSVVSGEETQYF
TGCAGCGTTGTATCGGGGGAAGAGACCCAGTACTTC
>.|14|TRBJ2-3|TRBV6-1|TRBD2
CASSTGGGPDTQYF
TGTGCCAGCAGCACCGGGGGGGGGCCAGATACGCAGTATTTT
>.|16|TRBJ2-2|TRBV7-9|TRBD2
CASHTPGGSNTGELFF
TGTGCCAGCCATACCCCGGGAGGCTCGAACACCGGGGAGCTGTTTTTT
>.|11|TRBJ1-2|TRBV2|.
CASRLEGTYTF
TGTGCCAGCAGACTGGAAGGGACCTACACCTTC
>.|14|TRBJ2-5|TRBV29-1|TRBD2
CSVEGLLYQETQYF
TGCAGCGTTGAGGGACTATTGTACCAAGAGACCCAGTACTTC
>few|16|TRBJ2-7|TRBV21-1|.
CASSSRTSGRNYEQYF
TGTGCCAGCAGCTCACGGACTAGCGGGAGGAACTACGAGCAGTACTTC
>.|13|TRBJ1-2|TRBV6-1|.
CASSESGRYGYTF
TGTGCCAGCAGTGAATCGGGCCGCTATGGCTACACCTTC
>few|12|TRBJ2-3|TRBV20-1|.
CSARDQGDTQYF
TGCAGTGCTAGAGATCAGGGAGATACGCAGTATTTT
>few|17|TRBJ1-2|TRBV27|TRBD1
CASSSTAAGTGGKGYTF
TGTGCCAGCAGCTCGACCGCAGCCGGGACAGGGGGCAAAGGCTACACCTTC
>.|9|TRBJ2-2|TRBV12-3/TRBV12-4|.
CASGKELFF
TGTGCCAGCGGAAAGGAGCTGTTTTTT
>few|14|TRBJ2-1|TRBV7-2|.
CASSADHAYNEQFF
TGTGCCAGCAGCGCAGACCACGCCTACAATGAGCAGTTCTTC
>few|13|TRBJ2-5|TRBV19|.
CASSALRGETQYF
TGTGCCAGTAGTGCTCTTAGGGGTGAGACCCAGTACTTC
>.|16|TRBJ2-3|TRBV10-3|TRBD2
CAISEPGTSGPDTQYF
TGTGCCATCAGTGAGCCGGGGACTAGCGGGCCAGATACGCAGTATTTT
>few|14|TRBJ1-6|TRBV5-1|.
CASSFKGANSPLHF
TGCGCCAGCAGCTTCAAAGGGGCTAATTCACCCCTCCACTTT
>.|14|TRBJ1-5|TRBV19|.
CASSPKFTNQPQHF
TGTGCCAGTAGCCCAAAATTCACCAATCAGCCCCAGCATTTT
>few|10|TRBJ2-7|TRBV20-1|.
CSAGRLEQYF
TGCAGTGCTGGCCGCCTCGAGCAGTACTTC
>few|13|TRBJ1-5|TRBV20-1|.
CSASPDSNQPQHF
TGCAGTGCTAGTCCCGACAGTAATCAGCCCCAGCATTTT
>.|15|TRBJ1-1|TRBV28|.
CASRPSGVVNTEAFF
TGTGCCAGCAGACCATCTGGAGTAGTGAACACTGAAGCTTTCTTT
>few|17|TRBJ2-7|TRBV7-6|TRBD2
CASSLIPGTSGSDEQYF
TGTGCCAGCAGCTTAATTCCCGGGACTAGCGGGAGCGACGAGCAGTACTTC
>.|16|TRBJ2-5|TRBV18|TRBD2
CASSPISGSFQETQYF
TGTGCCAGCTCACCGATTAGCGGGAGCTTCCAAGAGACCCAGTACTTC
>.|16|TRBJ2-3|TRBV6-2/TRBV6-3|.
CASSYRSDSHTDTQYF
TGTGCCAGCAGTTACCGATCGGACTCCCACACAGATACGCAGTATTTT
>few|12|TRBJ2-3|TRBV20-1|.
CSVSAPTDTQYF
TGCAGTGTCTCGGCCCCGACAGATACGCAGTATTTT
>.|14|TRBJ2-1|TRBV5-1|TRBD2
CASTNIAGGIEQFF
TGCGCCAGCACCAATATCGCGGGAGGCATAGAGCAGTTCTTC
>.|14|TRBJ1-4|TRBV15|.
CATSREGTPGKLFF
TGTGCCACCAGCAGAGAAGGGACACCAGGAAAACTGTTTTTT
>few|12|TRBJ1-2|TRBV7-2|.
CASSPDRHGYTF
TGTGCCAGCAGCCCCGACAGACATGGCTACACCTTC
>few|16|TRBJ2-4|TRBV6-2/TRBV6-3|TRBD1
CASSRDRGAKDSIQYF
TGTGCCAGCAGCCGAGACAGGGGGGCTAAGGATAGCATTCAGTACTTC
>medium-sized|12|TRBJ1-2|TRBV20-1|TRBD1
CSAPDRVHGYTF
TGCAGTGCTCCAGACAGGGTTCATGGCTACACCTTC
>.|15|TRBJ2-2|TRBV7-2|TRBD2
CASSFSGTNTGELFF
TGTGCCAGCAGCTTTAGCGGGACGAACACCGGGGAGCTGTTTTTT
>.|15|TRBJ2-1|TRBV20-1|TRBD2
CSASPTSGGYNEQFF
TGCAGTGCTAGTCCCACTAGCGGGGGATACAATGAGCAGTTCTTC
>.|17|TRBJ2-1|TRBV7-2|TRBD2
CASSFRSSGTSYNEQFF
TGTGCCAGCAGCTTCCGATCCAGCGGGACGTCCTACAATGAGCAGTTCTTC
>.|14|TRBJ1-2|TRBV11-1|TRBD1
CASSSRTGAYGYTF
TGTGCCAGCAGCTCCCGGACAGGGGCTTATGGCTACACCTTC
>.|10|TRBJ2-2|TRBV30|.
CACGDGELFF
TGTGCCTGCGGAGACGGGGAGCTGTTTTTT
>.|14|TRBJ2-7|TRBV2|TRBD1
CASQPGQGAIEQYF
TGTGCCAGCCAACCTGGACAGGGGGCGATTGAGCAGTACTTC
>.|14|TRBJ2-3|TRBV4-2|.
CASSQGGSTDTQYF
TGTGCCAGCAGCCAAGGCGGTAGCACAGATACGCAGTATTTT
>.|10|TRBJ2-7|TRBV6-4|.
CASSLESEYF
TGTGCCAGCAGTTTAGAGTCGGAGTACTTC
>few|13|TRBJ2-7|TRBV20-1|TRBD1
CSASPGQAYEQYF
TGCAGTGCTAGTCCCGGACAGGCCTACGAGCAGTACTTC